What follows are 15 T cell receptor beta chains derived from one specimen sequenced in a study of Graves' ophthalmopathy and Graves' hyperthyroidism. RNA transcripts yielded amplified TCR beta CDR3 regions. Second-round multiplex PCR came after a first-round RT-PCR that employed HTBI primers. TCRdb called the multiplex PCR reads again in MiXCR, with one record for every CDR3 protein. The sample contains 580,000 or so distinct CDR3 sequences, just under 40% of which appear only once. Material for sequencing was peripheral blood or thyroid tissue (not recorded which). These TCRs come from an adult man with Graves' hyperthyroidism.

This sequence joins TRBV24-1 and TRBJ2-7, with unresolved D. Germline CDR1 reads KGHDR; CDR2 reads SFDVKD. The CDR3 is made up of 12 amino acids. V lost 9 bases and J lost 2, with 10 bases in between. DNA of the CDR3: TGTGCCACCCCGGCAGCCACCTACGAGCAGTACTTC. Residues: CATPAATYEQYF.

The gene calls are TRBV12-3 or TRBV12-4 and TRBJ2-1, with D tentatively TRBD1 (6 bases). The ends were cut back, 6 bases at V and 4 bases at J, with 13 bases in the middle. There are 14 residues in the CDR3. In nucleotides, the CDR3 is TGTGCCAGCAGATCCGGGACAAAGTACAATGAGCAGTTCTTC. Protein sequence: CASRSGTKYNEQFF.

This chain uses TRBV11-2 with TRBJ1-4; tentatively, D is TRBD1 (6 bases). V lost 4 bases, J lost 2 bases, and 8 bases lay in between. Germline values: CDR1 SGHAT, CDR2 FQNNGV. This CDR3 comprises 14 residues. The chain's CDR3 is CASSWRGTNEKLFF. The DNA of the CDR3 is TGTGCCAGCAGCTGGAGGGGGACTAATGAAAAACTGTTTTTT.

This clonotype was recorded many times. The chain uses TRBV7-3 and TRBJ2-7, with TRBD1 matching over 9 bases. CDR1 is SGHTA, CDR2 FQGTGA, per germline. This CDR3 is 14 amino acids long. The ends lost 5 bases at V and 5 bases at J; junction bases unmatched: 7. The CDR3 coding sequence is TGTGCCAGCAGCCCCCCGGGACAGGGCCACGAGCAGTACTTC. This gives the protein CASSPPGQGHEQYF.

The V and J genes are TRBV20-1 and TRBJ1-1; D is ambiguous. The V end was cut by 4 bases, the J end by 1 base, with 10 bases between. The CDR3 covers 13 residues. CDR1 and CDR2 (germline): DFQATT, SNEGSKA (reference sequence). In nucleotides, the CDR3 is TGCAGTGCTATGAAGCACAGGAACACTGAAGCTTTCTTT. This gives the protein CSAMKHRNTEAFF.

In its sample, this clonotype was seen many times. The chain recombines TRBV2 with TRBJ2-5; 9 positions match TRBD1. From germline, CDR1 is SNHLY and CDR2 FYNNEI. This CDR3 comprises 14 residues. The V gene end was trimmed by 6 bases and the J gene end by 3 bases; junction bases not matched to a gene: 5. In DNA, the CDR3 is TGTGCCAGCAGCCGGGACAGGGCGGAAGAGACCCAGTACTTC. It codes for CASSRDRAEETQYF. The whole variable domain, filled in from reference TRBV2 and TRBJ2-5, reads EPEVTQTPSHQVTQMGQEVILRCVPISNHLYFYWYRQILGQKVEFLVSFYNNEISEKSEIFDDQFSVERPDGSNFTLKIRSTKLEDSAMYFCASSRDRAEETQYFGPGTRLLVL.

In this sample, this clonotype turned up once. A much larger clone differs from this one at a single base, so this may be a read error. The chain recombines TRBV20-1 with TRBJ2-2; D call uncertain. The V and J ends lost 0 bases and 4 bases respectively, with 9 bases between them. The CDR3 contains 14 residues. Germline V gene data show CDR1 as DFQATT and CDR2 as SNEGSKA (reference sequence). The CDR3, as DNA: TGCAGTGCTAGAGATCGCCCCAGCACCGGGGAGCTGTTTTTT. Protein: CSARDRPSTGELFF.

This clonotype appeared many times. The V call is TRBV14, the J call TRBJ1-1; no clear D gene. Germline V CDR1 and CDR2: SGHDN, FVKESK. V lost 1 base, J lost 5 bases, and 11 bases lay in between. The CDR3 is 14 amino acids. CDR3 protein: CASSQAEMRTEAFF. For the CDR3, the DNA is TGTGCCAGCAGCCAAGCCGAGATGAGGACTGAAGCTTTCTTT.

The chain joins TRBV12-3 or TRBV12-4 to TRBJ1-1; maybe TRBD1 (6 bases). This CDR3 comprises 16 residues. Trimming shortened V by 2 bases and J by 1 base, and 14 bases separated the two germline ends. The CDR3: CASSLMSGHQNTEAFF. The CDR3 DNA reads TGTGCCAGCAGTTTAATGTCGGGACACCAGAACACTGAAGCTTTCTTT.

In DNA form, the CDR3 reads TGTGCCAGCAGTTGGGAGGGGGGGACCGGGGAGCTGTTTTTT. It translates to CASSWEGGTGELFF. The chain combines TRBV6-5 with TRBJ2-2, with D possibly TRBD2 on 7 matching bases. Trimming removed 4 bases from V and 5 bases from J, with 11 bases in between. This CDR3 contains 14 residues. CDR1 is MNHEY and CDR2 is SVGAGI in the germline V gene.

This clonotype was seen repeatedly, ten times or more. The gene calls are TRBV24-1 and TRBJ1-5, with 7 bases matching TRBD1. The CDR3 spans 14 residues. The trim removed 4 bases at V and 1 base at J, leaving 0 bases unmatched. Germline values: CDR1 KGHDR, CDR2 SFDVKD. The CDR3 DNA reads TGTGCCACCAGTGAGGGACAGAGCAATCAGCCCCAGCATTTT. This encodes CATSEGQSNQPQHF.

Concerning this clonotype: Without the conserved terminal phenylalanine or tryptophan, this CDR3 likely stems from a read error. The DNA is left out, because the CDR3 cannot be placed on it with certainty; the CDR3 is given as TCRdb lists it. The chain is built from TRBV7-9 and TRBJ2-7; the DNA was not compared with TRBD1, the D call given in the table. Germline V lookup: CDR1 SEHNR, CDR2 FQNEAQ (reference sequence). The CDR3 has 8 amino acids, counting both end residues. CDR3 sequence: CASSLSDR.

The chain carries TRBV20-1 and TRBJ1-4; D gene ambiguous. Per germline, CDR1 DFQATT and CDR2 SNEGSKA (reference sequence). V was shortened by 0 bases and J by 5 bases, with 10 bases between the two germline ends. The CDR3 is 14 residues long. The CDR3 DNA sequence: TGCAGTGCTAGAGATAGGCTTACAAATGAAAAACTGTTTTTT. The encoded protein is CSARDRLTNEKLFF.

This clonotype was seen only a few times. The J gene is TRBJ1-5, the V gene TRBV30; 7 nucleotides match TRBD1. The V and J ends lost 2 bases and 6 bases, in that order; junction bases with no gene match: 4. Germline CDR1 GTSNPN, CDR2 SVGIG (reference sequence). This CDR3 has 13 amino acids. CDR3 DNA sequence: TGTGCCTGGAGTAATACAGGGGCTCAGCCCCAGCATTTT. Protein product: CAWSNTGAQPQHF.

The chain links TRBV7-8 to TRBJ2-5; the match to TRBD1 covers 9 bases. The ends lost 1 base at V and 5 bases at J; junction bases unmatched: 11. The CDR3 is made up of 17 amino acids. Germline V gene lookup returns CDR1 SGHVS and CDR2 FQNEAQ. In DNA form, the CDR3 reads TGTGCCAGCAGCTTAGTGGGGGGGTACAGGGGGCCGGAGACCCAGTACTTC. This sequence encodes CASSLVGGYRGPETQYF. The whole variable domain, remainder taken from reference TRBV7-8 and TRBJ2-5, is GAGVSQSPRYKVAKRGQDVALRCDPISGHVSLFWYQQALGQGPEFLTYFQNEAQLDKSGLPSDRFFAERPEGSVSTLKIQRTQQEDSAVYLCASSLVGGYRGPETQYFGPGTRLLVL.